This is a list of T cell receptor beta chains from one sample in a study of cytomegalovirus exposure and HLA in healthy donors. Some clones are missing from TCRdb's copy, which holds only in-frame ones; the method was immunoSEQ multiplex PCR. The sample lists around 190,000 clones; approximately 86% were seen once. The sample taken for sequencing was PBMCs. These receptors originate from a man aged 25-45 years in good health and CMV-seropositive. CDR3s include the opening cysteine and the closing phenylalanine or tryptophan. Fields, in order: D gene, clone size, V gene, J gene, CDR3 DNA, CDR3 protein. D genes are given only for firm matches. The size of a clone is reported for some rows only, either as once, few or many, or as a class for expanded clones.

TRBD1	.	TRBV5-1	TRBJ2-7	TGCGCCAGCAGCAGATCGGGACAGGGTAGCTCCTACGAGCAGTACTTC	CASSRSGQGSSYEQYF
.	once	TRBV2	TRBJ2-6	TGTGCCAGCAGTGTAGGGTGGGGGACGGCAGGCTCTGGGGCCAACGTCCTGACTTTC	CASSVGWGTAGSGANVLTF
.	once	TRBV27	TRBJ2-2	TGTGCCAGCACCCCAGGAGGCACCGGGGAGCTGTTTTTT	CASTPGGTGELFF
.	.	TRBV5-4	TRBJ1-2	TGTGCCAGCAGCTTGGACAGCGACTATGGCTACACCTTC	CASSLDSDYGYTF
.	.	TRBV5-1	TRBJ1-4	TGCGCCAGCAGTTCAGGGACGAGGGGTGAAAAACTGTTTTTT	CASSSGTRGEKLFF
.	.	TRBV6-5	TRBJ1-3	TGTGCCAGCAGTTACTCGATGTCTGGAAACACCATATATTTT	CASSYSMSGNTIYF
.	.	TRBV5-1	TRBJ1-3	TGCGCCAGCAGCTGGGGGCCGGAATTTAAGGGAAACACCATATATTTT	CASSWGPEFKGNTIYF
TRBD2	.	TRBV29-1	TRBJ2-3	TGCAGCGTTGAAATTTGGGAGGGAACAGATACGCAGTATTTT	CSVEIWEGTDTQYF
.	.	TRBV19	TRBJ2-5	TGTGCCAGTAAGGCAGGGCGAAGGGACCAAGAGACCCAGTACTTC	CASKAGRRDQETQYF
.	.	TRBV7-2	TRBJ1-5	TGTGCCAGCAGCTCAATTATAGGGAGCAATCAGCCCCAGCATTTT	CASSSIIGSNQPQHF
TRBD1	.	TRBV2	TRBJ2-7	TGTGCCAGCAGTCCTGGGACAGGGGGTATCGAGCAGTACTTC	CASSPGTGGIEQYF
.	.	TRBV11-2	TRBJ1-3	TGTGCCAGCAGCTGGACGCCGGACTCTGGAAACACCATATATTTT	CASSWTPDSGNTIYF
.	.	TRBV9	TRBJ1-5	TGTGCCAGCAGCACCCGGGACCTAGAGCCCCAGCATTTT	CASSTRDLEPQHF
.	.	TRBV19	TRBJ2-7	TGTGCCAGTAGTACCCCCGGGGGCAGGACCTACGAGCAGTACTTC	CASSTPGGRTYEQYF
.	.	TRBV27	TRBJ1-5	TGTGCCAGCAGTCCGGACAGTAATCAGCCCCAGCATTTT	CASSPDSNQPQHF
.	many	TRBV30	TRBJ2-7	TGTGCCTGGAGTCCCGGGGGCGAGCAGTACTTC	CAWSPGGEQYF
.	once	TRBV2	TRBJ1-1	TGTGCCGGCTCGCTCGGGGCCACTGAAGCTTTCTTT	CAGSLGATEAFF
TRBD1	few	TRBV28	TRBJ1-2	TGTGCCAGCTGGGACAGAGAAGACTATGGCTACACCTTC	CASWDREDYGYTF
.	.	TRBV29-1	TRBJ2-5	TGCAGCGCCCGGATACAAGAGACCCAGTACTTC	CSARIQETQYF
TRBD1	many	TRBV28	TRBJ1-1	TGTGCCAGCAGTTTATTAGGGGACAGGAAATTCGAAGCTTTCTTT	CASSLLGDRKFEAFF
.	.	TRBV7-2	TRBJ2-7	TGTGCCAGCAGCTTAGAAGGGTTGAGCTACGAGCAGTACTTC	CASSLEGLSYEQYF
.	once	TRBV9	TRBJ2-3	TGTGCCAGTGGGGGGACCACAGATACGCAGTATTTT	CASGGTTDTQYF
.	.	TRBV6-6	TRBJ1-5	TGTGCCAGCAGTTACAATTCGTTGCACCAGCCCCAGCATTTT	CASSYNSLHQPQHF
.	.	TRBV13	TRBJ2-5	TGTGCCAGCAGCCCCCCCGCAGGGCTAGAGACCCAGTACTTC	CASSPPAGLETQYF
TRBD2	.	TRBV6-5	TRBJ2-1	TGTGCCAGCAGCAAACTAGCGACCTCCTACAATGAGCAGTTCTTC	CASSKLATSYNEQFF
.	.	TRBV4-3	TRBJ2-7	TGCGCCAGCAGCCAAGATAACATTATAGGACAGACCTACGAGCAGTACTTC	CASSQDNIIGQTYEQYF
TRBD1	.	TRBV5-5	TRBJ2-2	TGTGCCAGCAGCCGAGGGACAGGCACCGGGGAGCTGTTTTTT	CASSRGTGTGELFF
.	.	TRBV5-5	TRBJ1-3	TGTGCCAGCAGCACGGGACCACCAAGGGGAAACACCATATATTTT	CASSTGPPRGNTIYF
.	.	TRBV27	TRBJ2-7	TGTGCCAGCAGTTTTAGGGTGCCAGCCTACGAGCAGTACTTC	CASSFRVPAYEQYF